A selection of T cell receptor beta chains follows, all from one sample in a study of T cell responses to AZD1222 COVID-19 vaccine. Generated by immunoSEQ multiplex PCR, the TCRdb table keeps only in-frame clones and is missing some. The sample includes about 150,000 clones, roughly 92% of them seen just once. Sequenced here: peripheral blood, sampled on day 0 of AZD1222 vaccination. The receptors stem from an adult in good health. The CDR3 runs from the conserved cysteine through the conserved F or W. Fields, in order: clone size, D gene, CDR3 length, V gene, J gene, CDR3 DNA, CDR3 protein. A D gene is named only where the DNA matches it firmly. Clone size is given for some rows only: seen once, a few or many times, or a class if the clone is expanded.

clone_size: once; d_call: .; cdr3_length: 11; v_call: TRBV30; j_call: TRBJ1-1; cdr3_nt: TGTGCCTGGAGTGCCGGGGGTGAAGCTTTCTTT; cdr3_aa: CAWSAGGEAFF
clone_size: .; d_call: .; cdr3_length: 17; v_call: TRBV4-3; j_call: TRBJ2-1; cdr3_nt: TGCGCCAGCAGCCAAGGATATAGCGAGCAATTCTTCGTCGAGCAGTTCTTC; cdr3_aa: CASSQGYSEQFFVEQFF
clone_size: .; d_call: .; cdr3_length: 13; v_call: TRBV3-1/TRBV3-2; j_call: TRBJ1-2; cdr3_nt: TGTGCCAGCAGCCAAATCTCGGACTATGGCTACACCTTC; cdr3_aa: CASSQISDYGYTF
clone_size: .; d_call: .; cdr3_length: 14; v_call: TRBV2; j_call: TRBJ2-1; cdr3_nt: TGTGCCAGCAGGCCTAGCTCCGCGGGCAATGAGCAGTTCTTC; cdr3_aa: CASRPSSAGNEQFF
clone_size: .; d_call: TRBD2; cdr3_length: 15; v_call: TRBV15; j_call: TRBJ2-1; cdr3_nt: TGTGCCACAAGGACTAGCGGGTTAGCTCTAGATGAGCAGTTCTTC; cdr3_aa: CATRTSGLALDEQFF
clone_size: .; d_call: TRBD2; cdr3_length: 16; v_call: TRBV7-8; j_call: TRBJ2-3; cdr3_nt: TGTGCCAGCAGCTACCTTAGACTAGCGGGCCGAGATACGCAGTATTTT; cdr3_aa: CASSYLRLAGRDTQYF
clone_size: once; d_call: .; cdr3_length: 13; v_call: TRBV6-5; j_call: TRBJ2-1; cdr3_nt: TGTGCCAGCAGTTACTCGCCCTACAATGAGCAGTTCTTC; cdr3_aa: CASSYSPYNEQFF
clone_size: .; d_call: .; cdr3_length: 15; v_call: TRBV19; j_call: TRBJ2-2; cdr3_nt: TGTGCCAGTAGTATTTGGCCGGGGAACACCGGGGAGCTGTTTTTT; cdr3_aa: CASSIWPGNTGELFF
clone_size: .; d_call: .; cdr3_length: 15; v_call: TRBV5-1; j_call: TRBJ1-5; cdr3_nt: TGCGCCAGCAGCTCGCAGGGACATAGCAATCAGCCCCAGCATTTT; cdr3_aa: CASSSQGHSNQPQHF
clone_size: .; d_call: TRBD2; cdr3_length: 17; v_call: TRBV7-9; j_call: TRBJ2-3; cdr3_nt: TGTGCCAGCAGCTTGTCCTTAGCGGGGGGCGACACAGATACGCAGTATTTT; cdr3_aa: CASSLSLAGGDTDTQYF
clone_size: .; d_call: .; cdr3_length: 15; v_call: TRBV6-1; j_call: TRBJ1-5; cdr3_nt: TGTGCCAGCAGTGAAGGACAGCATAGCAATCAGCCCCAGCATTTT; cdr3_aa: CASSEGQHSNQPQHF
clone_size: few; d_call: .; cdr3_length: 14; v_call: TRBV5-5; j_call: TRBJ2-3; cdr3_nt: TGTGCCAGCGGCTTGAGGCTGAGCACAGATACGCAGTATTTT; cdr3_aa: CASGLRLSTDTQYF
clone_size: .; d_call: TRBD1; cdr3_length: 19; v_call: TRBV5-3; j_call: TRBJ2-5; cdr3_nt: TGTGCCAGAAGCTTGGCAATGGGACAGGGGATCAAGACCCAAGAGACCCAGTACTTC; cdr3_aa: CARSLAMGQGIKTQETQYF
clone_size: .; d_call: .; cdr3_length: 17; v_call: TRBV19; j_call: TRBJ1-5; cdr3_nt: TGTGCCAGTAGTATAGCAGCGGGGCAGGTATCGTGGCAGCCCCAGCATTTT; cdr3_aa: CASSIAAGQVSWQPQHF
clone_size: .; d_call: .; cdr3_length: 15; v_call: TRBV27; j_call: TRBJ1-6; cdr3_nt: TGTGCCAGCAGTCCTTCGATGTCTGGAAATTCACCCCTCCACTTT; cdr3_aa: CASSPSMSGNSPLHF
clone_size: .; d_call: .; cdr3_length: 13; v_call: TRBV5-1; j_call: TRBJ2-1; cdr3_nt: TGCGCCAGCAGCTCGACTCTTAGCAATGAGCAGTTCTTC; cdr3_aa: CASSSTLSNEQFF
clone_size: .; d_call: .; cdr3_length: 15; v_call: TRBV30; j_call: TRBJ2-3; cdr3_nt: TGTGCCTGGAGTGTATGGGGCGGGAGCACAGATACGCAGTATTTT; cdr3_aa: CAWSVWGGSTDTQYF
clone_size: .; d_call: .; cdr3_length: 14; v_call: TRBV3-1/TRBV3-2; j_call: TRBJ1-4; cdr3_nt: TGTGCCAGCAGCGCCGGGACCTACAATGAAAAACTGTTTTTT; cdr3_aa: CASSAGTYNEKLFF
clone_size: .; d_call: .; cdr3_length: 15; v_call: TRBV5-4; j_call: TRBJ2-5; cdr3_nt: TGTGCCAGCAGCTTAGACAGGCACTACGAAGAGACCCAGTACTTC; cdr3_aa: CASSLDRHYEETQYF
clone_size: .; d_call: TRBD1; cdr3_length: 18; v_call: TRBV28; j_call: TRBJ2-6; cdr3_nt: TGTGCCAGCTTTGGGACAGGGGGCGCAGCTCAGGGGGCCAACGTCCTGACTTTC; cdr3_aa: CASFGTGGAAQGANVLTF
clone_size: .; d_call: .; cdr3_length: 14; v_call: TRBV11-2; j_call: TRBJ1-4; cdr3_nt: TGTGCCAGCAGCACCCGCCGGCGGTCCGAAAAACTGTTTTTT; cdr3_aa: CASSTRRRSEKLFF
clone_size: once; d_call: TRBD2; cdr3_length: 16; v_call: TRBV18; j_call: TRBJ2-3; cdr3_nt: TGTGCCAGCTCACCGCGGGGGGTAACTAGCACAGATACGCAGTATTTT; cdr3_aa: CASSPRGVTSTDTQYF